By share, the clone carrying this T cell receptor (beta chain) counts as medium-sized. This entry is derived from a study of spatial heterogeneity in lung cancer. TCRdb reanalysed the 5' RACE reads using MiXCR and keeps one entry per CDR3 protein. The repertoire holds around 87,000 distinct CDR3 sequences, about an eighth seen once, with roughly 39% in the top ten. Time point in this sample: sample taken at primary tumor resection. There were 72 donors, all of them untreated patients with early-stage non-small cell lung cancer. Germline trimming cut 4 bases from V and 8 bases from J; bases unmatched to any gene: 9. The germline CDR1 and CDR2 sequences are SGDLS and YYNGEE. CDR3 size: 14 residues.

The sample consisted of PBMCs, taken at surgery. This clonotype originated in a male donor with early-stage non-small cell lung cancer. This chain joins TRBV9 and TRBJ2-1, with 7 bases fitting TRBD1. DNA of the CDR3: TGTGCCAGCAGCATTCGACAGGGTAAAGATGAGCAGTTCTTC. Its translation: CASSIRQGKDEQFF.